What follows describes a single T cell receptor beta chain. Its antigen remains unknown. A much bigger clone sits one base away, suggesting this may be a read error. TCRdb re-analysed the 5' RACE reads in MiXCR, keeping a single row per CDR3 protein. The sample carries more than 250,000 distinct CDR3 sequences, around 6.8% recorded once. V was cut by 4 bases and J by 5 bases, with 19 bases left in between. Germline lookup yields CDR1 SGHRS and CDR2 YFSETQ. The CDR3 contains 16 residues. The data belong to a study of T cells after yellow fever vaccination. Whole-study findings and limits: Abundant clonotypes from the bulk population could get into FACS-sorted repertoires as contaminants. Clones that expanded after primary vaccination mostly reappeared after the booster (approximately 96% CD4, 70% to 90% CD8).

Sequenced here: PBMCs, sampled about 49 days after the first yellow fever vaccination. The TCR originated in a young man who received the YFV17D yellow fever vaccine. V is TRBV5-1 and J is TRBJ2-1, with D possibly matching TRBD2 (5 bases). Here the CDR3 DNA reads TGCGCCAGCAGCCCATTGACGGGAATAATACACAATGAGCAGTTCTTC. It codes for CASSPLTGIIHNEQFF.